The rows below give T cell receptor beta chains drawn from one sample of a study of cytomegalovirus exposure and HLA in healthy donors. Sequenced by immunoSEQ multiplex PCR; TCRdb stores in-frame clones only, minus some. The top ten hold about 9.1% of the sample, which has 50,000 or so clones, roughly 72% seen once. Sequencing used PBMCs. Receptor source: a woman aged 50 to 65 in good health and CMV-seronegative. Each CDR3 is given with its conserved first and last residue. The D gene is left open where the match is weak. For some rows the clone size is stated as once, few or many, or as a class when expanded; others skip it.

CDR3 length,clone size,V gene,D gene,J gene,CDR3 protein,CDR3 DNA
13,-,TRBV28,TRBD1,TRBJ2-7,CASSYRGQYEQYF,TGTGCCAGCAGTTACAGGGGGCAATACGAGCAGTACTTC
14,once,TRBV6-1,-,TRBJ1-2,CASSEQGADYGYTF,TGTGCCAGCAGTGAACAAGGGGCCGACTATGGCTACACCTTC
12,-,TRBV6-5,-,TRBJ2-7,CASTGVPYEQYF,TGTGCCAGCACGGGGGTTCCCTACGAGCAGTACTTC
14,-,TRBV5-4,-,TRBJ1-5,CASRDSNSNQPQHF,TGTGCCAGCAGGGACAGTAATAGCAATCAGCCCCAGCATTTT
13,-,TRBV28,-,TRBJ1-5,CASRGGSNQPQHF,TGTGCCAGCAGGGGGGGTAGCAATCAGCCCCAGCATTTT
14,-,TRBV5-1,-,TRBJ2-7,CATSKIGTAYEQYF,TGCGCCACCAGTAAAATCGGGACTGCCTACGAGCAGTACTTC
14,-,TRBV5-1,-,TRBJ2-7,CASKSGDISYEQYF,TGCGCCAGCAAATCCGGGGACATCTCCTACGAGCAGTACTTC
16,-,TRBV7-2,-,TRBJ1-5,CASSSSAGNGNQPQHF,TGTGCCAGCAGCTCCTCCGCGGGGAACGGCAATCAGCCCCAGCATTTT
13,medium-sized,TRBV2,-,TRBJ2-3,CASSEGDWDTQYF,TGTGCCAGCAGTGAAGGAGATTGGGATACGCAGTATTTT
17,-,TRBV7-2,TRBD2,TRBJ2-5,CASSLGGNSGARETQYF,TGTGCCAGCAGCTTAGGAGGGAATAGCGGGGCTAGGGAGACCCAGTACTTC
14,-,TRBV2,-,TRBJ2-2,CASSPRSITGELFF,TGTGCCAGCAGTCCGCGCTCTATTACCGGGGAGCTGTTTTTT
14,-,TRBV5-3,TRBD1,TRBJ1-5,CARRSGQQSQPQHF,TGTGCCAGAAGATCGGGACAGCAGAGTCAGCCCCAGCATTTT
13,-,TRBV2,-,TRBJ1-2,CASSEDQGIGYTF,TGTGCCAGCAGTGAAGATCAGGGTATAGGCTACACCTTC
15,few,TRBV19,-,TRBJ2-7,CASSIDGSSSYEQYF,TGTGCCAGTAGTATAGACGGGTCCAGCTCCTACGAGCAGTACTTC
14,medium-sized,TRBV5-1,-,TRBJ1-1,CASSLAEVDTEAFF,TGCGCCAGCAGCTTGGCCGAGGTGGACACTGAAGCTTTCTTT